Each of the 24 T cell receptor beta chains below was sequenced from the same sample in a study of response to subunit inactivated influenza vaccine. TCRdb recomputed calls from the RT-PCR reads with MiXCR, one row per CDR3 protein. The data show about 650,000 distinct CDR3 sequences, around 13% seen once. Sequenced here: PBMCs from blood, sampled around two weeks before vaccination. These receptors came from a man in his fifties who received an inactivated influenza vaccine.

This clonotype has just a few counts. The chain couples TRBV5-1 to TRBJ2-5; D remains ambiguous. This CDR3 has 14 residues. V was shortened by 4 bases and J by 5 bases, with 15 bases between the two germline ends. Germline V gene sequence: CDR1 SGHRS, CDR2 YFSETQ. In nucleotides, the CDR3 is TGCGCCAGCAGCCCCCCAAGTCCCGAGGAGACCCAGTACTTC. Protein sequence: CASSPPSPEETQYF.

The chain links TRBV20-1 to TRBJ1-4; 8 nucleotides line up with TRBD1. The germline gives CDR1 DFQATT, CDR2 SNEGSKA (reference sequence). V lost 5 bases and J lost 4; bases outside the gene matches: 3. The CDR3 is 13 residues long. The CDR3 reads CSAWDRHNEKLFF. CDR3 in DNA: TGCAGTGCTTGGGACAGGCATAATGAAAAACTGTTTTTT.

In its sample, this clonotype was seen a few times. The V gene is TRBV28, the J gene TRBJ2-1; 9 bases are shared with TRBD1. CDR3 length equals 15 residues. The J segment lost 3 bases and the V segment lost 5 bases, leaving 5 bases of the junction unmatched. Germline-derived CDR1 and CDR2 are MDHEN and SYDVKM. CDR3 protein: CASSPGQGHYNEQFF. The CDR3 DNA follows: TGTGCCAGCAGTCCCGGACAGGGGCACTACAATGAGCAGTTCTTC.

This clonotype was counted a few times. This chain joins TRBV7-3 and TRBJ1-3; possible D gene TRBD1, 6 bases. Germline CDR1 SGHTA, CDR2 FQGTGA. CDR3 size: 15 residues. V gave up 0 bases and J gave up 2 bases, with 8 bases separating them. CDR3 in DNA: TGTGCCAGCAGCTTAACGACAGGTCCTGGAAACACCATATATTTT. Its translation: CASSLTTGPGNTIYF. Drawing the rest from reference TRBV7-3 and TRBJ1-3, the complete variable domain is GAGVSQTPSNKVTEKGKYVELRCDPISGHTALYWYRQSLGQGPEFLIYFQGTGAADDSGLPNDRFFAVRPEGSVSTLKIQRTERGDSAVYLCASSLTTGPGNTIYFGEGSWLTVV.

This clonotype showed up many times. V usage is TRBV6-5 and J usage is TRBJ1-1; no clear D gene. The V gene lost 0 bases and the J gene lost 1 base, with 6 bases spanning the gap. This CDR3 comprises 14 residues. Germline V CDR1 and CDR2: MNHEY, SVGAGI. Written as DNA, the CDR3 is TGTGCCAGCAGTTACTCGGCTGGGAACACTGAAGCTTTCTTT. Translating it yields CASSYSAGNTEAFF.

This clonotype was seen only a few times. The V and J genes are TRBV11-2 and TRBJ2-7; 9 bases are shared with TRBD2. Trimming removed 1 base from V and 2 bases from J; junction bases left unmatched: 3. From germline, CDR1 is SGHAT and CDR2 FQNNGV. This CDR3 comprises 15 residues. The DNA of the CDR3 is TGTGCCAGCAGCTTAGGCCCTAGCGGGGCCTACGAGCAGTACTTC. It yields the protein CASSLGPSGAYEQYF.

This chain connects TRBV28 to TRBJ1-1; 8 bases line up with TRBD1. The CDR3 has 12 residues. Trimming at V came to 10 bases and at J to 5 bases, leaving 6 bases not matched to a gene. Germline assignment: CDR1 MDHEN and CDR2 SYDVKM. The CDR3 sequence is CATDRGGTEAFF. CDR3 DNA: TGTGCCACAGACAGGGGTGGGACTGAAGCTTTCTTT.

This clonotype was counted between two and nine times. The CDR3 nucleotides read TGTGCCAGCAGCTTAGGCGGGACAGGCAACTACGAGCAGTACTTC. Protein: CASSLGGTGNYEQYF. V is TRBV11-1 and J is TRBJ2-7; 8 bases agree with TRBD1. The J segment lost 3 bases and the V segment lost 1 base, leaving 5 bases of the junction unmatched. The CDR3 has 15 residues. Per the germline V gene, CDR1 is SGHAT and CDR2 is FQDESV (reference sequence).

This clonotype came up many times. V usage is TRBV27 and J usage is TRBJ2-1, with D possibly being TRBD1 (7 bases). V lost 6 bases to trimming and J lost 5 bases, with 17 bases between them. The CDR3 runs 15 residues. From germline, CDR1 is MNHEY and CDR2 SMNVEV (reference sequence). The CDR3 loop reads CASRGGAGGNNEQFF. Here the CDR3 DNA reads TGTGCCAGCAGGGGCGGGGCAGGGGGTAACAATGAGCAGTTCTTC.

This clonotype has more than one count but fewer than ten. This chain joins TRBV7-2 and TRBJ2-5; possibly TRBD2 for D (5 bases). Trimming removed 3 bases at V and 4 bases at J, with 9 bases between. The CDR3 sequence is 13 residues long. The germline gives CDR1 SGHTA, CDR2 FQGNSA. In DNA form, the CDR3 reads TGTGCCAGCAGCTTTACTAGGCCAGAGACCCAGTACTTC. Protein: CASSFTRPETQYF.

This rearrangement joins TRBV9 to TRBJ2-3; 8 bases match TRBD2. Germline lookup yields CDR1 SGDLS and CDR2 YYNGEE. The CDR3 totals 15 residues. V shed 0 bases and J 4 bases; nucleotides not matched to a gene: 4. Here the CDR3 DNA reads TGTGCCAGCAGCGTAGTAAAGCGGGAGTCAGATACGCAGTATTTT. Protein product: CASSVVKRESDTQYF.

This clonotype was counted between two and nine times. The chain is built from TRBV7-8 and TRBJ1-5; 9 nucleotides agree with TRBD1. This CDR3 has 16 residues. Trimming took 2 bases from V and 5 from J; bases not matched to a gene: 7. Germline V gene data show CDR1 as SGHVS and CDR2 as FQNEAQ. DNA of the CDR3: TGTGCCAGCAGCTTAAAGACAGGGGGTTTGGATCAGCCCCAGCATTTT. Amino acid sequence: CASSLKTGGLDQPQHF.

This clonotype was found a few times. V gene TRBV2 combines with J gene TRBJ2-1, with 9 positions matching TRBD1. Germline values: CDR1 SNHLY, CDR2 FYNNEI. The J segment lost 9 bases and the V segment lost 3 bases, leaving 3 bases of the junction unmatched. The CDR3 consists of 13 residues. The CDR3 DNA sequence: TGTGCCAGCAGTGAGGGACAGGGAAGTGAGCAGTTCTTC. Its translation is CASSEGQGSEQFF. Looking up the rest from reference TRBV2 and TRBJ2-1 gives the full variable domain: EPEVTQTPSHQVTQMGQEVILRCVPISNHLYFYWYRQILGQKVEFLVSFYNNEISEKSEIFDDQFSVERPDGSNFTLKIRSTKLEDSAMYFCASSEGQGSEQFFGPGTRLTVL.

This clonotype was detected a few times. The chain carries TRBV6-1 and TRBJ2-3, with TRBD1 matching 10 bases. Germline V gene lookup returns CDR1 MNHNS and CDR2 SASEGT. V trimming: 4 bases; J trimming: 4 bases; junction bases outside the gene matches: 8. The CDR3 spans 16 residues. CDR3 nucleotides: TGTGCCAGCAGTGGGGGGACAGGGGCCCTGGCAGATACGCAGTATTTT. It translates to CASSGGTGALADTQYF.

This clonotype was recorded a few times. This chain links TRBV7-9 with TRBJ1-2; D gene uncertain. V gave up 1 base and J gave up 0 bases, with 12 bases separating them. Germline V gene sequence: CDR1 SEHNR, CDR2 FQNEAQ (reference sequence). The CDR3 has 16 residues. The CDR3 loop reads CASSLGNGGANYGYTF. CDR3 DNA: TGTGCCAGCAGCTTAGGGAATGGCGGAGCTAACTATGGCTACACCTTC.

In its sample, this clonotype was seen a few times. The rearrangement links TRBV7-6 to TRBJ2-3; 8 bases agree with TRBD2. V was pared by 4 bases and J by 0 bases, with 6 bases of the junction left unmatched. The germline CDR1 and CDR2 sequences are SGHVS and FNYEAQ. The CDR3 length is 16 residues. The DNA for the CDR3 is TGTGCCAGCAGCTCCAGAGCGGGGGCTAGCACAGATACGCAGTATTTT. This translates into CASSSRAGASTDTQYF.

This chain connects TRBV11-2 to TRBJ2-1; D is ambiguous. The length of the CDR3 is 15 residues. With 2 bases removed from V and 0 bases from J, the gap between germline ends came to 8 bases. Germline V lookup: CDR1 SGHAT, CDR2 FQNNGV. As DNA, the CDR3 is TGTGCCAGCAGCTTACGGTGGGCCTCCTACAATGAGCAGTTCTTC. Amino acid sequence: CASSLRWASYNEQFF. The variable domain in full, completed from reference TRBV11-2 and TRBJ2-1, reads EAGVAQSPRYKIIEKRQSVAFWCNPISGHATLYWYQQILGQGPKLLIQFQNNGVVDDSQLPKDRFSAERLKGVDSTLKIQPAKLEDSAVYLCASSLRWASYNEQFFGPGTRLTVL.

The chain couples TRBV6-2 or TRBV6-3 to TRBJ2-7, with no clear D. The CDR3 has 12 amino acids. V was cut by 3 bases and J by 3 bases, with 6 bases left in between. Germline CDR1 reads MNHEY; CDR2 reads SVGEGT. The DNA of the CDR3 is TGTGCCAGCAGTTATCTCCGCTACGAGCAGTACTTC. Translating gives CASSYLRYEQYF.

A few counts support this clonotype. The V gene is TRBV7-9, the J gene TRBJ2-1; TRBD1 or TRBD2 may be the D gene (5 bases each). The germline V and J ends were trimmed by 4 bases and 0 bases, with 10 bases remaining between them. The CDR3 runs 15 residues. Germline loops: CDR1 SEHNR, CDR2 FQNEAQ (reference sequence). The CDR3 DNA follows: TGTGCCAGCAGCTCGGGACGTAGCTCCTACAATGAGCAGTTCTTC. Residues: CASSSGRSSYNEQFF. The complete variable domain, with remaining parts taken from reference TRBV7-9 and TRBJ2-1, reads DTGVSQNPRHKITKRGQNVTFRCDPISEHNRLYWYRQTLGQGPEFLTYFQNEAQLEKSRLLSDRFSAERPKGSFSTLEIQRTEQGDSAMYLCASSSGRSSYNEQFFGPGTRLTVL.

This clonotype was observed a few times. The chain is built from TRBV12-3 or TRBV12-4 and TRBJ1-2; TRBD1 agrees at 9 bases. V gave up 4 bases and J gave up 10 bases; unmatched junction bases: 7. The CDR3 spans 13 residues. Here the CDR3 DNA reads TGTGCCAGCAGTTCCGGGACAGGGACCTCCTACACCTTC. It codes for CASSSGTGTSYTF.

This clonotype has ten or more counts. V and J are TRBV12-3 or TRBV12-4 and TRBJ2-1; D uncertain. With 4 bases removed from V and 12 bases from J, the gap between germline ends came to 10 bases. The CDR3 extends over 11 amino acids. The CDR3 loop reads CASSSQAAQFF. The CDR3 DNA is TGTGCCAGCAGTTCCCAGGCTGCGCAGTTCTTC.

The gene calls are TRBV13 and TRBJ2-1; D gene unclear. This CDR3 region has 13 residues. Looked up from germline, CDR1 is PRHDT and CDR2 is FYEKMQ (reference sequence). Deletions cut 2 bases from V and 10 bases from J, with 12 bases between. The CDR3 reads CASSLTGVGEQFF. The CDR3 DNA follows: TGTGCCAGCAGCTTAACTGGGGTCGGGGAGCAGTTCTTC.

This clonotype was counted only a few times. V and J are TRBV20-1 and TRBJ2-1; D remains ambiguous. V was clipped by 5 bases and J by 1 base, with 12 bases between them. This CDR3 spans 14 amino acids. CDR1 and CDR2 from the germline V gene are DFQATT and SNEGSKA (reference sequence). CDR3 loop: CSARNLPSYNEQFF. Here the CDR3 DNA reads TGCAGTGCTCGTAACCTACCTTCCTACAATGAGCAGTTCTTC.

The CDR3 DNA is TGTGCCACCAGCAGAGATGTCGGGGTCGGCACAGATACGCAGTATTTT. Translating gives CATSRDVGVGTDTQYF. The rearrangement links TRBV15 to TRBJ2-3; possibly TRBD2 for D (5 bases). The V end lost 0 bases, the J end lost 1 base, and 11 bases lay between the germline ends. The CDR3 runs to 16 residues. In germline, CDR1 is LNHNV, CDR2 YYDKDF (reference sequence).